One and the same sample provided the 5 T cell receptor beta chains below, sequenced in a study of spatial heterogeneity in lung cancer (dated by TCRdb to between 2019 and 2020). Broad study findings and their caveats: The number of expanded intratumoral alpha and beta TCRs correlated with the tumor nonsynonymous mutation count.

What this sample's time point label stands for: sample taken at primary tumor resection. The library was built by means of 5' RACE. The data were produced on a NextSeq 500. TCRdb cleaned the public reads at Q25 with fastp, built clones with MiXCR and kept in-frame beta chains. Every entry covers one CDR3 protein and lists the most common genes and DNA from its rows. Present in this sample are approximately 7,800 distinct CDR3 sequences, under 10% of which were seen just once. Jointly, the top ten make up about 4% of the sample. What these receptors recognize is not known. This material consisted of lung tumor tissue, taken at surgery. These receptors were obtained from a male donor with early-stage non-small cell lung cancer.

This clonotype is termed medium-sized (0.01 to 0.1%). Within a library made for alpha chains, this beta chain is off target, and its count is uninformative. This chain connects TRBV5-4 to TRBJ2-3; D tentatively reads TRBD1 or TRBD2 (5 bases each). This CDR3 contains 14 residues. Trimming removed 10 bases at V and 6 bases at J, with 21 bases between. Germline V CDR1 and CDR2: SGHNT, YYREEE (reference sequence). The CDR3 DNA reads TGTGCCTCCGTGAGGGTAGGGGAAGGGGATACGCAGTATTTT. This sequence encodes CASVRVGEGDTQYF.

This clonotype was counted ten times or more. This beta chain is a stray read from a library made for alpha chains; its abundance is not meaningful. The V and J genes are TRBV7-3 and TRBJ2-2, with 8 bases lining up with TRBD2. Germline trimming cut 1 base from V and 7 bases from J; bases unmatched to any gene: 5. Germline V gene sequence: CDR1 SGHTA, CDR2 FQGTGA. The CDR3 contains 15 residues. CDR3 bases: TGTGCCAGCAGCTTAAGTAGCGGGGTCCACGGGGAGCTGTTTTTT. Its protein is CASSLSSGVHGELFF.

This clonotype appeared many times. Little can be read into the size of this beta chain, an off-target read in a library designed for alpha chains. The chain has TRBV12-3 or TRBV12-4 and TRBJ2-1; possible D gene TRBD1, 6 bases. This CDR3 contains 12 residues. Trimming left V 3 bases short and J 8 bases short, with 8 bases between. Written as DNA, the CDR3 is TGTGCCAGCAGTTTTGAGGGGGATGAGCAGTTCTTC. Protein: CASSFEGDEQFF.

This clonotype showed up many times. This beta chain came through as a stray read in a library set up for alpha chains, and its size says little. V is TRBV18 and J is TRBJ1-2; D gene ambiguous. Germline V lookup: CDR1 KGHSH, CDR2 LQKENI. Between the trimmed V and J ends, which lost 2 bases and 4 bases, there was a span of 8 bases. The CDR3 runs to 13 residues. The CDR3 DNA follows: TGTGCCAGCTCACCAGACGGATCCTATGGCTACACCTTC. Protein: CASSPDGSYGYTF.

This clonotype is classed as large. A library prepared for alpha chains yielded this beta chain as an off-target read; its size is of little meaning. The chain couples TRBV28 to TRBJ2-2; D is possibly TRBD1 (5 bases). This CDR3 is built from 13 residues. CDR1 and CDR2 from the germline V gene are MDHEN and SYDVKM. Trimming took 6 bases from V and 7 from J, leaving 12 bases between them. The CDR3 spells CASRRRVVGELFF. In DNA form, the CDR3 reads TGTGCCAGCAGACGCAGGGTGGTCGGGGAGCTGTTTTTT.